This T cell receptor beta chain was profiled in a study of Ad26.COV2.S vaccination and SARS-CoV-2 variants. For this clone: Its antigen is not known.

Sequencing used immunoSEQ multiplex PCR; TCRdb keeps in-frame clones, though not all of them. The table shows roughly 300,000 clones, with approximately 90% occurring only once. Whole-study results and caveats: Post-vaccination spike-specific CD8+ and CD4+ T cell responses reportedly had substantial breadth. It is possible that the TCR breadth and depth analyses underestimated the total T cell responses.

This sample's treatment: roughly 19 received Ad26.COV2.S at low or high dose, single or two shots; a few received placebo; per-sample allocation not given. Samples were taken on day 63 after the first vaccine or placebo injection. V was cut by 5 bases and J by 3 bases, with 7 bases left in between. CDR1 and CDR2 from the germline V gene are ENHRY and SYGVKD. This CDR3 is 12 amino acids long. This sample comprised peripheral blood, obtained in a trial of Ad26.COV2.S vaccine versus placebo. The chain is built from TRBV10-3 and TRBJ1-2; D gene uncertain. The sequence came from a person between 18 and 59 years old who received the Ad26.COV2.S COVID-19 vaccine or a placebo. This CDR3 reads CAISLGDYGYTF. The CDR3, as DNA: TGTGCCATCAGTCTCGGGGACTATGGCTACACCTTC.